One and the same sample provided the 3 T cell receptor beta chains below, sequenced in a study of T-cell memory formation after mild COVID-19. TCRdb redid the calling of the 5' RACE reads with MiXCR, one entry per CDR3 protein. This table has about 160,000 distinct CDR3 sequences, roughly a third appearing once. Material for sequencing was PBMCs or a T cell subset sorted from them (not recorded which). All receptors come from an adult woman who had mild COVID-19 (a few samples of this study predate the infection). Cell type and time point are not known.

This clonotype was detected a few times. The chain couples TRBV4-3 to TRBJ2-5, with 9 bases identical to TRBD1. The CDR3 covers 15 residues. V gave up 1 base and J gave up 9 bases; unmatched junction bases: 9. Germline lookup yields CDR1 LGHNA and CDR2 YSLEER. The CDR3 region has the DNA TGCGCCAGCAGCCAAGCCCCGGGGACAGGGAGGGCCCAGTACTTC. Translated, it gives CASSQAPGTGRAQYF.

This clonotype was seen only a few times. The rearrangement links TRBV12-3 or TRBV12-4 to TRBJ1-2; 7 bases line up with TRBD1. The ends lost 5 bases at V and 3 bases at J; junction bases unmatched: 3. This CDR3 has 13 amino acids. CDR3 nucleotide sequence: TGTGCCAGCAGTACGGGACAGTACTATGGCTACACCTTC. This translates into CASSTGQYYGYTF.

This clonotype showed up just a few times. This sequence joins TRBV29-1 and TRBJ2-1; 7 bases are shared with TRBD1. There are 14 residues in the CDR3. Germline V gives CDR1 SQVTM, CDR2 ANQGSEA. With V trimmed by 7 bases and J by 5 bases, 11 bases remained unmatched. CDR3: CSALRQGTNNEQFF. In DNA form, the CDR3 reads TGCAGCGCTCTCCGACAGGGTACCAACAATGAGCAGTTCTTC.